Listed below are T cell receptor beta chains from one sample, sequenced in a study of cytomegalovirus exposure and HLA in healthy donors. This table comes from immunoSEQ multiplex PCR, and its TCRdb copy is limited to in-frame clones, with some not included. The sample carries some 200,000 clones, 70% recorded once. Sequencing was performed on PBMCs. The receptors shown here come from a man in his forties or fifties in good health and CMV-seropositive. Each CDR3 is given with its conserved first and last residue. A D gene is named only where the DNA matches it firmly. Clone size is shown for a subset of rows, as once, few, many or a class of expanded clone.

j_call: TRBJ2-3; d_call: -; v_call: TRBV28; clone_size: -; cdr3_nt: TGTGCCAGCAGTACACCCACAGATACGCAGTATTTT; cdr3_aa: CASSTPTDTQYF
j_call: TRBJ1-6; d_call: TRBD1; v_call: TRBV7-9; clone_size: -; cdr3_nt: TGTGCCAGCAGCTCAGGGGGCTATAATTCACCCCTCCACTTT; cdr3_aa: CASSSGGYNSPLHF
j_call: TRBJ2-7; d_call: TRBD1; v_call: TRBV28; clone_size: few; cdr3_nt: TGTGCCAGCAGTTCCGGGACAGGGGTATACGAGCAGTACTTC; cdr3_aa: CASSSGTGVYEQYF
j_call: TRBJ2-3; d_call: -; v_call: TRBV4-1; clone_size: -; cdr3_nt: TGCGCCAGCAGCCAAGATCTAGGCCTTACAGATACGCAGTATTTT; cdr3_aa: CASSQDLGLTDTQYF
j_call: TRBJ2-5; d_call: -; v_call: TRBV15; clone_size: -; cdr3_nt: TGTGCCACCAGCAGGCCTTCCCCCGGGGGCCAAGAGACCCAGTACTTC; cdr3_aa: CATSRPSPGGQETQYF
j_call: TRBJ2-1; d_call: -; v_call: TRBV9; clone_size: -; cdr3_nt: TGTGCCAGCACCACTACAGGGATCTCCTACAATGAGCAGTTCTTC; cdr3_aa: CASTTTGISYNEQFF
j_call: TRBJ2-4; d_call: -; v_call: TRBV15; clone_size: -; cdr3_nt: TGTGCCACCAGCCCAATAGGACTAGCCAAAAACATTCAGTACTTC; cdr3_aa: CATSPIGLAKNIQYF
j_call: TRBJ1-1; d_call: -; v_call: TRBV28; clone_size: -; cdr3_nt: TGTGCCAGCAGTCCCCGAGGTGGGAACACTGAAGCTTTCTTT; cdr3_aa: CASSPRGGNTEAFF
j_call: TRBJ1-5; d_call: -; v_call: TRBV4-2; clone_size: few; cdr3_nt: TGTGCCAGCAGCCAAGAAGCAGGGGCTCAGCCCCAGCATTTT; cdr3_aa: CASSQEAGAQPQHF
j_call: TRBJ1-5; d_call: TRBD1; v_call: TRBV4-3; clone_size: -; cdr3_nt: TGCGCCAGCAGCCAAGGGGTAGGGGGCATTCAGCCCCAGCATTTT; cdr3_aa: CASSQGVGGIQPQHF
j_call: TRBJ1-6; d_call: TRBD1; v_call: TRBV11-3; clone_size: -; cdr3_nt: TGTGCCAGCAGCTCGACAGGGGCAAATTCACCCCTCCACTTT; cdr3_aa: CASSSTGANSPLHF
j_call: TRBJ2-3; d_call: TRBD2; v_call: TRBV27; clone_size: -; cdr3_nt: TGTGCCAGCAGCCAAACTAGCGGGGGGGTTAGGACGCAGTATTTT; cdr3_aa: CASSQTSGGVRTQYF
j_call: TRBJ2-7; d_call: TRBD1; v_call: TRBV5-1; clone_size: few; cdr3_nt: TGCGCCAGCAGCCCCAGGACAGGGTTCGACGAGCAGTACTTC; cdr3_aa: CASSPRTGFDEQYF
j_call: TRBJ1-6; d_call: -; v_call: TRBV2; clone_size: -; cdr3_nt: TGTGCCAGCGGGTGGGCAGCTCAACCTAATTCACCCCTCCACTTT; cdr3_aa: CASGWAAQPNSPLHF